The sequence of this T cell receptor (beta chain) was determined in a study of STAT5B mutations in CD4+ large granular lymphocyte leukemia. For the study at large: Healthy donors showed HLA-associated enrichment of the CDR3 'QG' motif.

Assay used: immunoSEQ multiplex PCR; TCRdb lists only in-frame clones, some missing. Among about 32,000 clones listed, about 88% were seen once. The sample holds one count of this clone. Its specificity is unknown. Whole-study findings and limits: CD4-sorted patient repertoires seemed more clonal than healthy CD4+ repertoires.

Material for sequencing was CD4+ T cells from blood buffy coats. The TCR sequence derives from a human donor in good health.

The CDR3: CASGPTDTQYF. DNA for the CDR3: TGTGCCAGCGGTCCCACAGATACGCAGTATTTT. This rearrangement joins TRBV6-6 to TRBJ2-3; D gene unclear. The germline CDR1 and CDR2 sequences are MNHNY and SVGAGI (reference sequence). The CDR3 has 11 residues. Deletions cut 8 bases from V and 2 bases from J, with 5 bases between.